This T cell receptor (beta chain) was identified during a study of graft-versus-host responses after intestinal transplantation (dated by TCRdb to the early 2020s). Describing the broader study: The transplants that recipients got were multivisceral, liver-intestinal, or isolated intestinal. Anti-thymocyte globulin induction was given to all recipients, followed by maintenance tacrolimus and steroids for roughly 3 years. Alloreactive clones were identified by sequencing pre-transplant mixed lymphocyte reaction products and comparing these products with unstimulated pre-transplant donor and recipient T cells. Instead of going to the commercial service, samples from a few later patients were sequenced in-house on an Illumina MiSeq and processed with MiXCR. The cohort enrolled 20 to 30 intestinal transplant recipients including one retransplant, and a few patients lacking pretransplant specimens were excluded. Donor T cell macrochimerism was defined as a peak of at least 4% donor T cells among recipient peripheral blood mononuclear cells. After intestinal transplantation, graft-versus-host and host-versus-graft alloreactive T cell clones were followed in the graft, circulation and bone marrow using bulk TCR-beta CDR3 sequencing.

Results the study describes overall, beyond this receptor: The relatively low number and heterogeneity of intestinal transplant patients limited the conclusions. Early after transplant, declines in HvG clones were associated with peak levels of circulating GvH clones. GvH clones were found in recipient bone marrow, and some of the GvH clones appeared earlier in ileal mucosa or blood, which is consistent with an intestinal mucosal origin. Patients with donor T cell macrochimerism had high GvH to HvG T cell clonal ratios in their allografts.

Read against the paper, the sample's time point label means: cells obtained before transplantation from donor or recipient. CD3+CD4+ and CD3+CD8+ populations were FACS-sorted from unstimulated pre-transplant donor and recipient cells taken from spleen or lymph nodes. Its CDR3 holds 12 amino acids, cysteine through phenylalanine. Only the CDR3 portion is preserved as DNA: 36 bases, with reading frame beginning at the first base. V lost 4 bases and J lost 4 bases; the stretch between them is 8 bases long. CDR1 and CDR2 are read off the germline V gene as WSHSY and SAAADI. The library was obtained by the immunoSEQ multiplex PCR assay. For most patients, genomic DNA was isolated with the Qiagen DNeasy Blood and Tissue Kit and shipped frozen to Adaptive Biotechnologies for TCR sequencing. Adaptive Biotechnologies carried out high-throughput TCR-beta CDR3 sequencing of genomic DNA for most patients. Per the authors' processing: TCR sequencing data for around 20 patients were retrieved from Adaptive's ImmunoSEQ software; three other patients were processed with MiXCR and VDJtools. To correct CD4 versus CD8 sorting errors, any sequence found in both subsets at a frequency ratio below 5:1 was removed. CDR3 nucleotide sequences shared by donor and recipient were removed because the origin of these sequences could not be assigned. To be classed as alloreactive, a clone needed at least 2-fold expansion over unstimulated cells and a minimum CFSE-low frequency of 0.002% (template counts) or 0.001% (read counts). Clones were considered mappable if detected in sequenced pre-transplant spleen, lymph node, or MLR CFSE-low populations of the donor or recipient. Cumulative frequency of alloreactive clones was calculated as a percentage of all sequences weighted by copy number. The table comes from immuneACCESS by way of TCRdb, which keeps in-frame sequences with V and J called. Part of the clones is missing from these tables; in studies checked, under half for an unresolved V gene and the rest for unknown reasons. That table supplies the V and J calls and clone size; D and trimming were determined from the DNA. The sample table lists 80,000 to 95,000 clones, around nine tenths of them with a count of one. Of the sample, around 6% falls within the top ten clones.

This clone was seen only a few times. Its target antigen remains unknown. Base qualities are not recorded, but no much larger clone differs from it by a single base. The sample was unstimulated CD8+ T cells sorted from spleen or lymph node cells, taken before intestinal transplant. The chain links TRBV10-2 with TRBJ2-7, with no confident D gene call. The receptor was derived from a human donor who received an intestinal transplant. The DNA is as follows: TGCGCCAGCAGTGTAGCAGAATACGAGCAGTACTTC. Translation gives CASSVAEYEQYF.